Detailed here is one TCR beta chain. Within the sample, other DNA sequences also encode this same CDR3. Per germline, CDR1 MNHEY and CDR2 SVGEGT. The V and J ends lost 3 bases and 5 bases respectively, with 4 bases between them. CDR3 length: 11 residues. The data stem from a study of blood T cell repertoires in COVID-19. As for the study in general: Sources were T cells, B-cell-depleted T cells, or PBMCs; the material itself was cDNA or gDNA.

Per the original methods: Estimation of nucleated cell counts was performed using reference gene primer amplification. The assay was immunoSEQ multiplex PCR, and TCRdb's table has in-frame clones only and misses some. V, J and clone size are those of that table, while D and trimming were read from the DNA. This table has roughly 250,000 clones, 80% to 85% appearing once. This clonotype was obtained from a person aged 70 to 85 with COVID-19, enrolled during active disease. The sequencing input was peripheral blood. The J gene is TRBJ1-1, the V gene TRBV6-2 or TRBV6-3; D is ambiguous. In DNA form, the CDR3 reads TGTGCCAGCAGTTATCCTACTGAAGCTTTCTTT. Translating it yields CASSYPTEAFF.